The 32 T cell receptor beta chains in this list originate from one sample, sequenced in a study of blood T cell repertoires in COVID-19. The data were produced by immunoSEQ multiplex PCR, yet TCRdb's version contains in-frame clones alone and is incomplete. The repertoire holds some 320,000 clones, about 87% seen once, with about 8% in the top ten. Material: peripheral blood. These TCRs come from a woman in her 50s who had recovered from COVID-19.

J is TRBJ2-1 and V is TRBV2, with TRBD2 matching 14 bases. This CDR3 is 14 amino acids long. The germline V gene encodes CDR1 SNHLY and CDR2 FYNNEI. J lost 11 bases, V lost 7 bases, and 7 bases had no gene match. The CDR3 sequence is CASTRLAGGPKQFF. In DNA form, the CDR3 reads TGTGCCAGCACCCGACTAGCGGGAGGGCCAAAGCAGTTCTTC.

The chain recombines TRBV6-2 or TRBV6-3 with TRBJ2-1; 12 bases line up with TRBD2. J lost 1 base, V lost 6 bases, and 7 bases had no gene match. Germline V gene data show CDR1 as MNHEY and CDR2 as SVGEGT. The CDR3 loop spans 17 amino acids. CDR3 DNA: TGTGCCAGCAGCAAGCGGACTAGCGGGACGTCCTACAATGAGCAGTTCTTC. Translation gives CASSKRTSGTSYNEQFF.

A single count supports this clone. The chain uses TRBV12-3 or TRBV12-4 and TRBJ2-7; the D gene is possibly TRBD1 (5 bases). V shed 8 bases and J shed 4 bases, with 12 bases lying between them. This CDR3 is 12 amino acids long. The CDR3 DNA sequence: TGTGCCAGCTGCCCCGACAGTTACGAGCAGTACTTC. This codes for CASCPDSYEQYF.

V and J are TRBV29-1 and TRBJ1-2; 7 bases agree with TRBD1. The CDR3 runs to 15 residues. V lost 0 bases and J lost 8; bases outside the gene matches: 12. CDR1 is SQVTM, CDR2 ANQGSEA, per germline. In nucleotides, the CDR3 is TGCAGCGTTGAAGATCAAAGTCGGACAGGATTGGGCTACACCTTC. This sequence encodes CSVEDQSRTGLGYTF.

The chain links TRBV5-1 to TRBJ2-2; D gene ambiguous. The CDR3 spans 13 residues. V lost 3 bases, J lost 7 bases, and 10 bases lay in between. Germline lookup yields CDR1 SGHRS and CDR2 YFSETQ. Here the CDR3 reads CASSWLGGGELFF. CDR3 sequence (DNA): TGCGCCAGCAGCTGGCTAGGTGGCGGGGAGCTGTTTTTT.

The chain combines TRBV28 with TRBJ2-7; 8 positions match TRBD2. Per the germline V gene, CDR1 is MDHEN and CDR2 is SYDVKM. Unmatched junction bases numbered 6, after V lost 6 bases and J lost 2 bases. This CDR3 contains 14 residues. CDR3 amino acids: CASRGGRSAYEQYF. The CDR3 DNA follows: TGTGCCAGCAGGGGCGGGAGGTCTGCCTACGAGCAGTACTTC.

V usage is TRBV28 and J usage is TRBJ1-1, with 10 bases lining up with TRBD1. The CDR3 runs 15 residues. V shed 7 bases, J shed 6 bases, and the junction held 11 bases outside the gene matches. Germline-derived CDR1 and CDR2 are MDHEN and SYDVKM. The CDR3 here is CASKPPGQGFSEAFF. The DNA of the CDR3 is TGTGCCAGCAAACCCCCGGGACAGGGGTTTTCTGAAGCTTTCTTT.

J is TRBJ1-2 and V is TRBV5-1; D perhaps matches TRBD1 (6 bases). Germline assignment: CDR1 SGHRS and CDR2 YFSETQ. The CDR3 is 16 amino acids. V lost 2 bases and J lost 4, with 18 bases in between. CDR3 residues: CASSFRDTDKSYGYTF. For the CDR3, the DNA is TGCGCCAGCAGCTTCCGGGACACGGACAAATCCTATGGCTACACCTTC. The variable domain in full, with the rest retrieved from reference TRBV5-1 and TRBJ1-2, is KAGVTQTPRYLIKTRGQQVTLSCSPISGHRSVSWYQQTPGQGLQFLFEYFSETQRNKGNFPGRFSGRQFSNSRSEMNVSTLELGDSALYLCASSFRDTDKSYGYTFGSGTRLTVV.

The rearrangement links TRBV4-3 to TRBJ1-6, with D unresolved. The germline gives CDR1 LGHNA, CDR2 YSLEER. The CDR3 covers 15 residues. V was trimmed by 0 bases and J by 8 bases, leaving 11 bases between them. This CDR3 is CASSQDSGRDSPLHF. For the CDR3, the DNA is TGCGCCAGCAGCCAAGATTCGGGTCGAGATTCACCCCTCCACTTT.

As DNA, the CDR3 is TGTGCCAGCGCGGGACAGGCATTAAACATTCAGTACTTC. Amino acid sequence: CASAGQALNIQYF. The genes are TRBV28 and TRBJ2-4; 8 bases map to TRBD1. V dropped 8 bases and J dropped 6; count of bases not matched to a gene: 6. Germline V lookup: CDR1 MDHEN, CDR2 SYDVKM. This CDR3 comprises 13 residues. Using reference TRBV28 and TRBJ2-4 for the parts outside the CDR3, the full variable domain is DVKVTQSSRYLVKRTGEKVFLECVQDMDHENMFWYRQDPGLGLRLIYFSYDVKMKEKGDIPEGYSVSREKKERFSLILESASTNQTSMYLCASAGQALNIQYFGAGTRLSVL.

The chain recombines TRBV28 with TRBJ2-2; D possibly corresponds to TRBD2 (5 bases). Germline loops: CDR1 MDHEN, CDR2 SYDVKM. V was cut by 6 bases and J by 1 base, with 15 bases left in between. The CDR3 loop spans 16 amino acids. CDR3 in amino acids: CASSLTYGGNTGELFF. In DNA, the CDR3 is TGTGCCAGCAGCCTAACCTATGGAGGGAACACCGGGGAGCTGTTTTTT. The whole variable domain, remainder taken from reference TRBV28 and TRBJ2-2, is DVKVTQSSRYLVKRTGEKVFLECVQDMDHENMFWYRQDPGLGLRLIYFSYDVKMKEKGDIPEGYSVSREKKERFSLILESASTNQTSMYLCASSLTYGGNTGELFFGEGSRLTVL.

Only one count was recorded for this clone. The chain carries TRBV30 and TRBJ2-2; 12 bases line up with TRBD2. The CDR3 is 13 residues long. With 4 bases clipped from V and 6 bases from J, the junction kept 0 bases outside the gene matches. CDR1 and CDR2 from the germline V gene are GTSNPN and SVGIG (reference sequence). The CDR3 DNA reads as TGTGCCTGGACTAGCGGGGGGGCCGGGGAGCTGTTTTTT. It translates to CAWTSGGAGELFF.

This clone was detected many times. The gene calls are TRBV29-1 and TRBJ1-2, with D tentatively TRBD1 (5 bases). V was trimmed by 7 bases and J by 8 bases, leaving 26 bases between them. Germline CDR1 SQVTM, CDR2 ANQGSEA. There are 15 residues in the CDR3. CDR3 protein: CSADPGQGLSEGYTF. The CDR3 region has the DNA TGCAGCGCCGACCCTGGGCAGGGCCTTTCTGAAGGCTACACCTTC.

V usage is TRBV28 and J usage is TRBJ1-2; D not resolved. This CDR3 is 12 amino acids long. Deletions cut 4 bases from V and 7 bases from J, with 10 bases between. CDR1 MDHEN and CDR2 SYDVKM come from the germline V gene. The CDR3 loop is CASSSSRVGYTF. The DNA of the CDR3 is TGTGCCAGCAGTTCTAGCCGGGTTGGCTACACCTTC.

The count of this clone is one. The rearrangement links TRBV28 to TRBJ2-1, with 9 bases identical to TRBD1. The germline gives CDR1 MDHEN, CDR2 SYDVKM. CDR3 size: 15 residues. V was clipped by 4 bases and J by 9 bases; unmatched bases: 10. CDR3: CASSSIRTGVGEQFF. The CDR3 DNA follows: TGTGCCAGCAGTTCTATCCGGACAGGGGTAGGTGAGCAGTTCTTC.

This clone was seen once. The chain uses TRBV5-1 and TRBJ1-6; 9 positions match TRBD1. V lost 2 bases to trimming and J lost 8 bases; unmatched junction nucleotides: 2. Germline V gene lookup returns CDR1 SGHRS and CDR2 YFSETQ. The length of the CDR3 is 14 residues. The CDR3 spells CASSLRTGDSPLHF. The CDR3 DNA follows: TGCGCCAGCAGCTTAAGGACAGGGGATTCACCCCTCCACTTT.

This sequence joins TRBV19 and TRBJ2-7; the match to TRBD2 covers 9 bases. Unmatched junction bases numbered 4, after V lost 1 base and J lost 6 bases. CDR1 and CDR2 from the germline V gene are LNHDA and SQIVND (reference sequence). CDR3 length equals 14 residues. This CDR3 is CASSIVAGGLEQYF. The CDR3 region has the DNA TGTGCCAGTAGTATAGTTGCGGGAGGGCTCGAGCAGTACTTC.

This chain joins TRBV5-4 and TRBJ2-1; TRBD2 matches 8 bases. Looked up from germline, CDR1 is SGHNT and CDR2 is YYREEE (reference sequence). The CDR3 loop spans 15 amino acids. Trimming took 4 bases from V and 5 from J; bases not matched to a gene: 8. The CDR3 protein is CASSPSGSFDNEQFF. The CDR3 nucleotides read TGTGCCAGCAGCCCCAGCGGGAGTTTTGACAATGAGCAGTTCTTC.

The chain carries TRBV30 and TRBJ1-6, with TRBD1 matching 8 bases. This CDR3 is built from 13 residues. Germline CDR1 and CDR2: GTSNPN and SVGIG (reference sequence). V gave up 4 bases and J gave up 6 bases; unmatched junction bases: 2. This CDR3 is CAWKTGGNSPLHF. The CDR3 nucleotides are TGTGCCTGGAAAACAGGGGGTAATTCACCCCTCCACTTT.

This clone was detected once. The chain is built from TRBV5-8 and TRBJ1-3; D is unclear. This CDR3 has 16 amino acids. Germline CDR1 reads SGHTS; CDR2 reads YDEGEE. Between the trimmed V and J ends, which lost 4 bases and 2 bases, there was a span of 16 bases. The CDR3, as DNA: TGTGCCAGCAGCCTGATGGCGGGAGAACCTGGAAACACCATATATTTT. This codes for CASSLMAGEPGNTIYF.

The gene calls are TRBV13 and TRBJ2-7, with 7 bases identical to TRBD1. The V and J ends lost 5 bases and 9 bases, in that order; junction bases with no gene match: 10. From germline, CDR1 is PRHDT and CDR2 FYEKMQ (reference sequence). The CDR3 totals 13 residues. In DNA form, the CDR3 reads TGTGCCAGCAGCACGAGACAGGGCTCCGGGCAGTACTTC. Protein: CASSTRQGSGQYF. Together with reference TRBV13 and TRBJ2-7, the CDR3 gives the full variable domain: AAGVIQSPRHLIKEKRETATLKCYPIPRHDTVYWYQQGPGQDPQFLISFYEKMQSDKGSIPDRFSAQQFSDYHSELNMSSLELGDSALYFCASSTRQGSGQYFGPGTRLTVT.

This chain links TRBV12-3 or TRBV12-4 with TRBJ1-6; D not resolved. The CDR3 consists of 12 residues. The V end lost 5 bases, the J end lost 10 bases, and 9 bases lay between the germline ends. The CDR3 sequence: CASSLLGSPLHF. CDR3 nucleotides: TGTGCCAGCAGTCTACTCGGGTCACCCCTCCACTTT.

The count of this clone is one. V is TRBV13 and J is TRBJ2-3; 9 bases are shared with TRBD2. The CDR3 length is 16 residues. J lost 5 bases, V lost 1 base, and 7 bases had no gene match. CDR1 PRHDT and CDR2 FYEKMQ come from the germline V gene (reference sequence). DNA of the CDR3: TGTGCCAGCAGCTTAGTCTCTAGCGGGACGGGAGATACGCAGTATTTT. Amino acid sequence: CASSLVSSGTGDTQYF.

The V call is TRBV3-1 (or the pseudogene TRBV3-2), the J call TRBJ1-5; no reliable D call. V was shortened by 6 bases and J by 0 bases, with 6 bases between the two germline ends. Looked up from germline, CDR1 is LGHDT and CDR2 is YNNKEL (reference sequence). The CDR3 spans 13 residues. Here the CDR3 reads CASRHYSNQPQHF. The CDR3 region has the DNA TGTGCCAGCAGGCACTATAGCAATCAGCCCCAGCATTTT.

The CDR3 nucleotides read TGTGCCAGCAGGGGACATGGGAGTGAAAAACTGTTTTTT. Residues: CASRGHGSEKLFF. This rearrangement joins TRBV28 to TRBJ1-4; D might be TRBD1 (6 bases). This CDR3 comprises 13 residues. V lost 6 bases and J 7 bases, leaving 12 bases between the germline ends. CDR1 and CDR2 (germline): MDHEN, SYDVKM.

The chain recombines TRBV9 with TRBJ2-5; D perhaps matches TRBD2 (5 bases). Germline-derived CDR1 and CDR2 are SGDLS and YYNGEE. This CDR3 is 16 amino acids long. Trimming took 0 bases from V and 1 from J, leaving 13 bases between them. CDR3 sequence reads: CASSVGALGSQETQYF. Here the CDR3 DNA reads TGTGCCAGCAGCGTAGGGGCACTAGGCTCCCAAGAGACCCAGTACTTC. The variable domain in full, with the rest retrieved from reference TRBV9 and TRBJ2-5, is DSGVTQTPKHLITATGQRVTLRCSPRSGDLSVYWYQQSLDQGLQFLIQYYNGEERAKGNILERFSAQQFPDLHSELNLSSLELGDSALYFCASSVGALGSQETQYFGPGTRLLVL.

V gene TRBV6-2 or TRBV6-3 combines with J gene TRBJ1-4; 8 bases are a match to TRBD1. The CDR3 sequence is 17 residues long. The ends lost 2 bases at V and 8 bases at J; junction bases unmatched: 13. CDR1 is MNHEY, CDR2 SVGEGT, per germline. CDR3 region: CASSYLMSTGVDEKLFF. Written as DNA, the CDR3 is TGTGCCAGCAGTTACCTGATGTCGACAGGGGTAGACGAAAAACTGTTTTTT.

V gene TRBV29-1 combines with J gene TRBJ1-1; D is uncertain. The CDR3 is 13 amino acids. Per germline, CDR1 SQVTM and CDR2 ANQGSEA. The V gene lost 3 bases and the J gene lost 3 bases, with 11 bases spanning the gap. Here the CDR3 reads CSVDRERDTEAFF. The CDR3 region has the DNA TGCAGCGTTGATAGGGAGCGGGACACTGAAGCTTTCTTT.

The chain joins TRBV28 to TRBJ2-1; TRBD2 matches 9 bases. Germline V gene data show CDR1 as MDHEN and CDR2 as SYDVKM. J lost 7 bases, V lost 4 bases, and 11 bases had no gene match. The CDR3 length is 16 residues. CDR3 coding DNA: TGTGCCAGCAGTTCCCTGGCTAGCGGGGATTTGAATGAGCAGTTCTTC. Translating gives CASSSLASGDLNEQFF.

The chain recombines TRBV18 with TRBJ1-2; D uncertain. This CDR3 has 14 amino acids. Trimming pared 2 bases from V and 2 bases from J, leaving 9 bases between. From germline, CDR1 is KGHSH and CDR2 LQKENI. The CDR3 sequence is CASSPRNSNYGYTF. For the CDR3, the DNA is TGTGCCAGCTCACCAAGGAACAGCAACTATGGCTACACCTTC.

The chain employs TRBV27 and TRBJ2-2; 11 bases line up with TRBD2. Unmatched junction bases numbered 5, after V lost 2 bases and J lost 6 bases. This CDR3 comprises 16 residues. Looked up from germline, CDR1 is MNHEY and CDR2 is SMNVEV (reference sequence). CDR3 in DNA: TGTGCCAGCAGTTTAATGCTAGCGGGGGGCCCCGGGGAGCTGTTTTTT. This encodes CASSLMLAGGPGELFF.

The chain has TRBV6-1 and TRBJ2-7, with D unclear. Germline-derived CDR1 and CDR2 are MNHNS and SASEGT. The CDR3 contains 13 residues. V gave up 2 bases and J gave up 0 bases, with 5 bases separating them. The CDR3 coding sequence is TGTGCCAGCAGTGAAAATAGCTCCTACGAGCAGTACTTC. Translating it yields CASSENSSYEQYF.